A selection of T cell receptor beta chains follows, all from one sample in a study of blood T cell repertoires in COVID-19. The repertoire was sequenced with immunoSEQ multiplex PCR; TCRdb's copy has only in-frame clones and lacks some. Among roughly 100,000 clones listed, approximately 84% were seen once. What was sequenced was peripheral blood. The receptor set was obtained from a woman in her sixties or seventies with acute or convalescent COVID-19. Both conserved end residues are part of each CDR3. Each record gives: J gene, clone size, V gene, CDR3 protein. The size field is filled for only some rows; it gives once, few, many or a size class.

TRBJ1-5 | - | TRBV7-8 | CASRAGGYQPQHF
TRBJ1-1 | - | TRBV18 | CASSPLRENTEAFF
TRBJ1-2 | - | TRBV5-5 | CASSLSAGGAGNYGYTF
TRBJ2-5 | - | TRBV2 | CASSVGLGKGETQYF
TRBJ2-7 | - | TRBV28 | CASSRTDRANEQYF
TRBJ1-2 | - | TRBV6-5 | CASSLGQGRDGYTF
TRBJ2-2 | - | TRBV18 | CASSPSSGNTGELFF
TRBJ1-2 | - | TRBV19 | CASRQRDYGYTF
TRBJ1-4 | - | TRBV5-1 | CASSLGRGADNEKLFF
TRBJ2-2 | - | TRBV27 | CASSLYPGPGGTGELFF
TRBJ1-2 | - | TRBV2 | CASPGSGRGGNGYTF
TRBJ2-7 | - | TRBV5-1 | CASSLTGVSYEQYF
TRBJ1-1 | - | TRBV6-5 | CASSSYRGTEAFF
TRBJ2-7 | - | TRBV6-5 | CASSKGQHYEQYF
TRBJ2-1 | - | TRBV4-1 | CASEEGAVAGGGSYNEQFF
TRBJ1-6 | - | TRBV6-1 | CASSEAPQGDSPLHF
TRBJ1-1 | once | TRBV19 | CASNIQNTEAFF
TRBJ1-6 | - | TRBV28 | CASSPRQGLSPLHF
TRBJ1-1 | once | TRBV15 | CATSRDRGRANTEAFF
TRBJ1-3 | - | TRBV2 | CASTKSGRAWVPGNTIYF
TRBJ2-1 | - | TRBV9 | CASSVAPAGGEQFF
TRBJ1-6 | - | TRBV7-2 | CASSLEGRGDSPLHF
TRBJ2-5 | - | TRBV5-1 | CASSFPSGGTQETQYF
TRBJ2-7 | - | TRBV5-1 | CASSPDKGYEQYF
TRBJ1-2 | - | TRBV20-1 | CSASRQGPYGYTF
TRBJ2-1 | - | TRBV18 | CASSPRTSGGPSGNEQFF
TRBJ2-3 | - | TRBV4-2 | CASSQGSGGVADTQYF
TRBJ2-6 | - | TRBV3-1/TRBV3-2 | CASSQETAPTGANVLTF
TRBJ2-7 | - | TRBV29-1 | CSVGVAGNSYEQYF
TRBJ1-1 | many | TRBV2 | CASSDQEGGLTEAFF
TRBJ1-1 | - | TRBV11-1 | CASSSSGGPPKAFF
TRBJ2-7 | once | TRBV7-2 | CASSPRLAGGRYEQYF
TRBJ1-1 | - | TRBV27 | CASSTAGRTEAFF
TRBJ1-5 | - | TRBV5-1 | CASSPTGYDQPQHF
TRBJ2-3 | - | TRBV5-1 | CASSLAAGGPSDTQYF
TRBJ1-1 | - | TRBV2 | CASVRGLNTEAFF
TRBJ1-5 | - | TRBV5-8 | CASAKSPLNGQPQHF
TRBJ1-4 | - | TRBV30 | CAWNFDEKLFF
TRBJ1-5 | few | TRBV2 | CASSEARGAGQPQHF